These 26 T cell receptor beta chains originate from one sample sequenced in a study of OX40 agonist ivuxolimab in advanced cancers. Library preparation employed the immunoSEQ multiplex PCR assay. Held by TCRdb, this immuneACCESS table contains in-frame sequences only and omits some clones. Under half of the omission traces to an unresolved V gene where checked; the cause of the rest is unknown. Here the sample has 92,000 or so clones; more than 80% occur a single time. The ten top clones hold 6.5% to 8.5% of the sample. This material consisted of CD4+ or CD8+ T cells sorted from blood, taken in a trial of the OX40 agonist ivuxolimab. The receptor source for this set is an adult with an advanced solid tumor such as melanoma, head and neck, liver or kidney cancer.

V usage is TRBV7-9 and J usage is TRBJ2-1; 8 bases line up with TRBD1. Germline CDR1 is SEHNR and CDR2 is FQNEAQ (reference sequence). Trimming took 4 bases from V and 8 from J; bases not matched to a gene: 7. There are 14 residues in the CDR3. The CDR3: CASSSSPRGHEQFF. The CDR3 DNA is TGTGCCAGCAGCTCATCTCCCAGGGGGCATGAGCAGTTCTTC.

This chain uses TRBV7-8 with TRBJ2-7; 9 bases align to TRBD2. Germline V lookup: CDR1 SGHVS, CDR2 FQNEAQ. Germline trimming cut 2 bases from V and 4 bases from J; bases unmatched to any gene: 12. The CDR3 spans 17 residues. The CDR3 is CASSLSPSAGGRYEQYF. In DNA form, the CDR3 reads TGTGCCAGCAGCTTATCCCCGTCGGCGGGAGGGAGGTACGAGCAGTACTTC.

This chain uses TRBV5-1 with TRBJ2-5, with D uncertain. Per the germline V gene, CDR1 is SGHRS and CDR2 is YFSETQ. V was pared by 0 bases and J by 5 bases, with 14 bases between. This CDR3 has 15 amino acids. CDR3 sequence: CASSLALEIPETQYF. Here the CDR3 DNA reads TGCGCCAGCAGCTTGGCCTTAGAAATACCTGAGACCCAGTACTTC. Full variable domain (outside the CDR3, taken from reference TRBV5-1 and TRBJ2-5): KAGVTQTPRYLIKTRGQQVTLSCSPISGHRSVSWYQQTPGQGLQFLFEYFSETQRNKGNFPGRFSGRQFSNSRSEMNVSTLELGDSALYLCASSLALEIPETQYFGPGTRLLVL.

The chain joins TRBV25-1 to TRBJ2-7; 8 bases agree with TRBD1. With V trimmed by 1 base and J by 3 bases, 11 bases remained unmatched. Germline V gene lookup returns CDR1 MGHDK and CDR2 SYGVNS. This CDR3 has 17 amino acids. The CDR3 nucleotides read TGTGCCAGCAGTGAATGGAGGAGAGACAGGGGAAACTACGAGCAGTACTTC. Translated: CASSEWRRDRGNYEQYF.

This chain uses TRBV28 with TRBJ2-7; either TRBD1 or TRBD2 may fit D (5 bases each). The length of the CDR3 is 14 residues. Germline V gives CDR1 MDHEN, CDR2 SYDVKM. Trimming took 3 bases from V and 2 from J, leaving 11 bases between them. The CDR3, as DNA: TGTGCCAGCAGTTTTTCCGGGGCCACCTACGAGCAGTACTTC. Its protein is CASSFSGATYEQYF.

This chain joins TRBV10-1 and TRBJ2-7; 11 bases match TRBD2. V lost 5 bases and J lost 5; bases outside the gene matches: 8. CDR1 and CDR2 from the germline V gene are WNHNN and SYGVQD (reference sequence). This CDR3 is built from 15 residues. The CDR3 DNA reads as TGCGCCAGCAGTAGGGCGGGACTAGCGGTCGACGAGCAGTACTTC. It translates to CASSRAGLAVDEQYF.

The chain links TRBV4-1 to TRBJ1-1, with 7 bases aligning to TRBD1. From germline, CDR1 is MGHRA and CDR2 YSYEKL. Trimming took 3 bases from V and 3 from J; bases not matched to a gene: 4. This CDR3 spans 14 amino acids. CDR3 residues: CASSHNTGDTEAFF. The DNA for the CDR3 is TGCGCCAGCAGCCACAATACAGGGGACACTGAAGCTTTCTTT.

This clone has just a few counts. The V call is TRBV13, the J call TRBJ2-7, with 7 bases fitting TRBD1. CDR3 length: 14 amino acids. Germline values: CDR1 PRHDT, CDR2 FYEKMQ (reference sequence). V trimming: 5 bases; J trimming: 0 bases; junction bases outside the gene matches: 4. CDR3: CASSGDSISYEQYF. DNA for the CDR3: TGTGCCAGCAGCGGGGACAGTATCTCCTACGAGCAGTACTTC.

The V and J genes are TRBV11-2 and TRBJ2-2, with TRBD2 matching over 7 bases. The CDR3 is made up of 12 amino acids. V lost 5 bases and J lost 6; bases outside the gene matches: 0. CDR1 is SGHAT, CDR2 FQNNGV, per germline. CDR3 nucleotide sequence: TGTGCCAGCAGCCGGGGGGCCGGGGAGCTGTTTTTT. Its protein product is CASSRGAGELFF.

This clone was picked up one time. CDR3 DNA: TGTGCCACCTCGGGGGGCTACAATGAGCAGTTCTTC. Amino acid sequence: CATSGGYNEQFF. The V and J genes are TRBV6-1 and TRBJ2-1; TRBD2 matches at 7 bases. The V and J ends lost 10 bases and 3 bases, in that order; junction bases with no gene match: 3. Germline values: CDR1 MNHNS, CDR2 SASEGT. The length of the CDR3 is 12 residues.

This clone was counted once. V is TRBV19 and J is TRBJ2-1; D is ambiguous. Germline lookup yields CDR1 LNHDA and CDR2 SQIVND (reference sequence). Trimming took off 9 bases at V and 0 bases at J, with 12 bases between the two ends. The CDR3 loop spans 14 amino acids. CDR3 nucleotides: TGTGCCAGCAAAACATCGAGCTCCTACAATGAGCAGTTCTTC. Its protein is CASKTSSSYNEQFF.

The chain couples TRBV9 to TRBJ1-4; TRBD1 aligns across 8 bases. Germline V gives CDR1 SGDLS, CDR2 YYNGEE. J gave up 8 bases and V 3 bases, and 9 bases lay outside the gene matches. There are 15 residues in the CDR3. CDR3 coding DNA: TGTGCCAGCAGCGGCCTCCAGGGGGCCTCCGAAAAACTGTTTTTT. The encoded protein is CASSGLQGASEKLFF.

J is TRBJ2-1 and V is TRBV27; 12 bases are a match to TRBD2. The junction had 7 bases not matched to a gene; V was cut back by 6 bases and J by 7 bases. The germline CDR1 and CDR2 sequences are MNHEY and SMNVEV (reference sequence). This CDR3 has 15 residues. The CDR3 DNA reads TGTGCCAGCAGGGAGACTAGCGGGAGTGGTAATGAGCAGTTCTTC. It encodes CASRETSGSGNEQFF.

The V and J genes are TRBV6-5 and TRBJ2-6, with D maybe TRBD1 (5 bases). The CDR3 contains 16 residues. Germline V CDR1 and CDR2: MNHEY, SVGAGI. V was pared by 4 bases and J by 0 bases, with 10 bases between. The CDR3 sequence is CASSSETASGANVLTF. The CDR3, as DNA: TGTGCCAGCAGTTCCGAGACAGCCTCTGGGGCCAACGTCCTGACTTTC.

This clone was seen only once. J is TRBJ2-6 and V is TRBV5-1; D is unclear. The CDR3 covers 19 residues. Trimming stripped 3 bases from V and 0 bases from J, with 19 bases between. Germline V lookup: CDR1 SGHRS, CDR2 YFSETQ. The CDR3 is CASSSALMDARSGANVLTF. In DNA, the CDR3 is TGCGCCAGCAGCTCGGCTTTGATGGACGCTCGCTCTGGGGCCAACGTCCTGACTTTC.

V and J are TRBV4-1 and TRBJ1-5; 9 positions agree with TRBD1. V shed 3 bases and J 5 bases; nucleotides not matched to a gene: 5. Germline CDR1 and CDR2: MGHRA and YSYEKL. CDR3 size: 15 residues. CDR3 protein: CASSHNRGQDQPQHF. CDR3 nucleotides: TGCGCCAGCAGCCACAACAGGGGGCAGGATCAGCCCCAGCATTTT.

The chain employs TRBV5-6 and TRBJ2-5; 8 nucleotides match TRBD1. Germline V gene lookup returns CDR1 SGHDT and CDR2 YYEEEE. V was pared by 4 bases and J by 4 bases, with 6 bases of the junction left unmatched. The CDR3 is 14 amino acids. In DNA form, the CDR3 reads TGTGCCAGCAGCCTAGACAGGGGAGGAGAGACCCAGTACTTC. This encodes CASSLDRGGETQYF.

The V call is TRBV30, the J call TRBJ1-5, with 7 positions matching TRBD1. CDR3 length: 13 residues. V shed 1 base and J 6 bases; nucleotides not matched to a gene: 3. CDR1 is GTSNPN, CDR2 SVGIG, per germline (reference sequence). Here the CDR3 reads CAWSARGAQPQHF. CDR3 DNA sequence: TGTGCCTGGAGTGCCAGGGGGGCTCAGCCCCAGCATTTT.

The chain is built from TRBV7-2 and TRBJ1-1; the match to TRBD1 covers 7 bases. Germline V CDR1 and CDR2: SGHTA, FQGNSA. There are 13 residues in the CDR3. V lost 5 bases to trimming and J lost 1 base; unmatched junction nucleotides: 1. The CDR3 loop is CASSRTGNTEAFF. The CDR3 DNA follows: TGTGCCAGCAGCCGGACAGGGAACACTGAAGCTTTCTTT.

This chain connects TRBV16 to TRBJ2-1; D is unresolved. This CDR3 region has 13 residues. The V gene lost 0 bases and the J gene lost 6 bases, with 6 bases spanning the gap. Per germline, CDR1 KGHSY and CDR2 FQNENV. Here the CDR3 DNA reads TGTGCCAGCAGCCAATCCTGGCCCAATGAGCAGTTCTTC. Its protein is CASSQSWPNEQFF.

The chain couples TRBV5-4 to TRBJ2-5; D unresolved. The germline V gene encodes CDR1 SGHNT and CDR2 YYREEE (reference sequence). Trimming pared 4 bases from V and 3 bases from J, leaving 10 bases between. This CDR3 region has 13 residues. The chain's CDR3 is CASSPRTEETQYF. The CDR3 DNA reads TGTGCCAGCAGCCCGCGGACGGAAGAGACCCAGTACTTC.

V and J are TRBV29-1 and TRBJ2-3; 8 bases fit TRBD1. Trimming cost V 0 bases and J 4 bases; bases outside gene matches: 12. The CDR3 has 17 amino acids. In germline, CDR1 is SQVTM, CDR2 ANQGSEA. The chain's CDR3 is CSVEDRGAGGPADTQYF. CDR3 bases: TGCAGCGTTGAAGATCGGGGTGCAGGGGGCCCGGCAGATACGCAGTATTTT.

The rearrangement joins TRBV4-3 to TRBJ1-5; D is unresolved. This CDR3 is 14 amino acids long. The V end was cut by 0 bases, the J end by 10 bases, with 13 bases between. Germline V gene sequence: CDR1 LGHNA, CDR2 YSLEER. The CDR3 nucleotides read TGCGCCAGCAGCCAAGAACTGGTAGGGCATCCCCAGCATTTT. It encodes CASSQELVGHPQHF.

The CDR3 coding sequence is TGTGCCAGCTCGCATAGCGGGAGCACAGATACGCAGTATTTT. Amino acids: CASSHSGSTDTQYF. J is TRBJ2-3 and V is TRBV28, with 7 bases matching TRBD2. The ends lost 8 bases at V and 0 bases at J; junction bases unmatched: 5. Germline V gene data show CDR1 as MDHEN and CDR2 as SYDVKM. The CDR3 is 14 residues long.

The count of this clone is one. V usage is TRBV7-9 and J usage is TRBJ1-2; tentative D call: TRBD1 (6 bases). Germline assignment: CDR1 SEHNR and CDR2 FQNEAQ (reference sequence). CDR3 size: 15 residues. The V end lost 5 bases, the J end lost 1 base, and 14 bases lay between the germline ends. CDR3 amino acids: CASSGEQGFNYGYTF. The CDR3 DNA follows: TGTGCCAGCAGCGGAGAACAGGGATTTAACTATGGCTACACCTTC.

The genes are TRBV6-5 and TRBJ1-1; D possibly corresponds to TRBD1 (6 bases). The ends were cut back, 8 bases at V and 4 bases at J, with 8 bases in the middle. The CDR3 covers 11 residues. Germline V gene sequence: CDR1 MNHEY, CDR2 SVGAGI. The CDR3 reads CASRGGTEAFF. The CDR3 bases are TGTGCCAGCCGAGGGGGCACTGAAGCTTTCTTT.